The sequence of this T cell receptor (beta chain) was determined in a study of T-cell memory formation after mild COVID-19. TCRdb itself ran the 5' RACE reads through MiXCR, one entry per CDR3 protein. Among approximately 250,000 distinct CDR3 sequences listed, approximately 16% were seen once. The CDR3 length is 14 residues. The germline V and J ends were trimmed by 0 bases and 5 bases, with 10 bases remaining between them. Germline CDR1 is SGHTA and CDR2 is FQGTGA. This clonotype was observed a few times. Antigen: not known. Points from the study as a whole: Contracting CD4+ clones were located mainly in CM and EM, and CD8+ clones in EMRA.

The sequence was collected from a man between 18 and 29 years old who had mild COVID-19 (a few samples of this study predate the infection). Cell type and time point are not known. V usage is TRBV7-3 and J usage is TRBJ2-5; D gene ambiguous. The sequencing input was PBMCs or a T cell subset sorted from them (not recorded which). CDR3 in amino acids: CASSLTRSSETQYF. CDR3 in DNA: TGTGCCAGCAGCTTAACTCGGTCCTCGGAGACCCAGTACTTC.